This T cell receptor beta chain is drawn from a study of T-cell reconstitution after alpha-beta-depleted transplantation in children. This clonotype was seen at least ten times. As it was prepared, the TCRbeta library received unique molecular identifiers. TCRdb reanalysed the PCR reads using MiXCR and keeps one entry per CDR3 protein. Of about 640,000 distinct CDR3 sequences detected, 10% to 15% appear once; the ten largest clones hold roughly 2.3%. The TCR was taken from a male patient younger than 18 who had a stem cell transplant for acute myeloid leukemia, so the T cells may come from the graft donor. The starting material was PBMCs, mostly from graft donor cells, obtained 360 days after TCRalphabeta/CD19-depleted stem cell transplant.

CDR3 DNA sequence: TGTGCCAGCAGCTTAATTCCTAGCGAGCGCACAGATACGCAGTATTTT. Its protein is CASSLIPSERTDTQYF. The V gene is TRBV7-8, the J gene TRBJ2-3, with D possibly matching TRBD2 (6 bases). Trimming took off 2 bases at V and 1 base at J, with 13 bases between the two ends. Germline V gene sequence: CDR1 SGHVS, CDR2 FQNEAQ. The CDR3 loop spans 16 amino acids.